These 22 T cell receptor beta chains originate from one sample sequenced in a study of T-cell reconstitution after alpha-beta-depleted transplantation in children. It was with unique molecular identifiers that the TCRbeta library was prepared. TCRdb redid the calling of the PCR reads with MiXCR, one entry per CDR3 protein. The table lists roughly 590,000 distinct CDR3 sequences, approximately 16% of them singletons. The sequences come from PBMCs from the stem cell graft donor, collected from the stem cell graft. These receptor sequences come from a human donor who donated a stem cell graft to a child with acute myeloid leukemia.

This clonotype was detected a few times. V is TRBV20-1 and J is TRBJ1-1; D gene uncertain. The CDR3 length is 14 residues. Trimming pared 3 bases from V and 0 bases from J, leaving 11 bases between. Germline V gene lookup returns CDR1 DFQATT and CDR2 SNEGSKA (reference sequence). CDR3 sequence reads: CSASERLMNTEAFF. The CDR3 region has the DNA TGCAGTGCTAGCGAGCGACTTATGAACACTGAAGCTTTCTTT.

This clonotype has a handful of counts. At one end the junction does not follow the germline gene, possibly because of a read error. Written as DNA, the CDR3 is TGTGCCAGCAGCTCTCCCCTCCTGTTC. This translates into CASSSPLLF. The chain carries TRBV7-2 and TRBJ2-7, with D uncertain. This CDR3 has 9 amino acids. The V gene's germline CDR1 is SGHTA and CDR2 FQGNSA.

This clonotype was detected a few times. V and J are TRBV5-1 and TRBJ2-3, with TRBD2 matching 8 bases. This CDR3 contains 15 residues. Trimming at V came to 4 bases and at J to 2 bases, leaving 6 bases not matched to a gene. The germline CDR1 and CDR2 sequences are SGHRS and YFSETQ. This CDR3 reads CASSPGTRITDTQYF. The CDR3 nucleotides read TGCGCCAGCAGCCCCGGGACTAGAATCACAGATACGCAGTATTTT.

The V call is TRBV18, the J call TRBJ1-1; 7 bases are a match to TRBD1. The CDR3 consists of 16 residues. Germline CDR1 reads KGHSH; CDR2 reads LQKENI. V dropped 4 bases and J dropped 1; count of bases not matched to a gene: 9. DNA for the CDR3: TGTGCCAGCTCACAATCACAGGGGCTCGGGAACACTGAAGCTTTCTTT. It yields the protein CASSQSQGLGNTEAFF.

Points on this clonotype: Given a much more abundant clone one base away, this may be a read error. The V gene is TRBV20-1, the J gene TRBJ2-7; TRBD1 aligns across 11 bases. Germline lookup yields CDR1 DFQATT and CDR2 SNEGSKA (reference sequence). This CDR3 spans 15 amino acids. Here the CDR3 reads CSASWTGGLVYEQHV. The CDR3 DNA follows: TGCAGTGCTAGTTGGACAGGGGGCTTGGTCTACGAGCAGCACGTC.

The chain joins TRBV20-1 to TRBJ2-3, with 8 bases matching TRBD1. Germline CDR1 DFQATT, CDR2 SNEGSKA (reference sequence). The CDR3 spans 13 residues. The J segment lost 3 bases and the V segment lost 6 bases, leaving 5 bases of the junction unmatched. CDR3 protein: CSAPDRVTDTQYF. In DNA form, the CDR3 reads TGCAGTGCCCCGGACAGGGTAACAGATACGCAGTATTTT.

This clonotype has just a few counts. The chain uses TRBV20-1 and TRBJ2-7; no definite D call. The CDR3 consists of 13 residues. V lost 1 base and J lost 3, with 10 bases in between. CDR1 and CDR2 from the germline V gene are DFQATT and SNEGSKA (reference sequence). The DNA of the CDR3 is TGCAGTGCTAGAGGGACGGCCCACTACGAGCAGTACTTC. The encoded protein is CSARGTAHYEQYF.

The chain employs TRBV5-6 and TRBJ2-2; a possible D gene is TRBD2 (6 bases). With 4 bases removed from V and 1 base from J, the gap between germline ends came to 14 bases. This CDR3 has 16 amino acids. Germline CDR1 SGHDT, CDR2 YYEEEE. CDR3 DNA sequence: TGTGCCAGCAGCCTGGGGGACGGGAGGAACACCGGGGAGCTGTTTTTT. Translation: CASSLGDGRNTGELFF.

Many counts were recorded for this clonotype. The gene calls are TRBV20-1 and TRBJ1-1; D might be TRBD1 (5 bases). This CDR3 contains 14 residues. Trimming pared 3 bases from V and 1 base from J, leaving 12 bases between. Germline values: CDR1 DFQATT, CDR2 SNEGSKA (reference sequence). The CDR3 spells CSASYGHRNTEAFF. The DNA for the CDR3 is TGCAGTGCTAGTTACGGACACAGGAACACTGAAGCTTTCTTT.

This clonotype was counted at least ten times. The chain couples TRBV9 to TRBJ1-2; D remains unclear. Germline V gives CDR1 SGDLS, CDR2 YYNGEE. V was cut by 0 bases and J by 5 bases, with 8 bases left in between. CDR3 length equals 13 residues. The CDR3 region is CASSVAARYGYTF. In nucleotides, the CDR3 is TGTGCCAGCAGCGTAGCAGCCCGGTATGGCTACACCTTC.

This clonotype was detected a few times. The genes are TRBV7-3 and TRBJ2-3; no clear D gene. The germline CDR1 and CDR2 sequences are SGHTA and FQGTGA. Between the trimmed V and J ends, which lost 6 bases and 0 bases, there was a span of 7 bases. There are 13 residues in the CDR3. The CDR3 loop is CASSTISTDTQYF. The CDR3 nucleotides are TGTGCCAGCAGTACTATTAGCACAGATACGCAGTATTTT.

The genes are TRBV12-3 or TRBV12-4 and TRBJ2-3; D might be TRBD1 (5 bases). Deletions cut 6 bases from V and 2 bases from J, with 9 bases between. The CDR3 runs to 13 residues. The CDR3 DNA is TGTGCCAGCAGGGTGACAGTCACAGATACGCAGTATTTT. Amino acid sequence: CASRVTVTDTQYF.

This clonotype was counted between two and nine times. The genes are TRBV4-1 and TRBJ2-1, with D possibly being TRBD1 (6 bases). The germline V and J ends were trimmed by 0 bases and 0 bases, with 24 bases remaining between them. This CDR3 is 21 amino acids long. Per germline, CDR1 MGHRA and CDR2 YSYEKL. The CDR3 sequence is CASSQDMSFATRTVSYNEQFF. The DNA of the CDR3 is TGCGCCAGCAGCCAAGATATGAGTTTTGCGACGCGGACAGTCTCCTACAATGAGCAGTTCTTC.

This clonotype showed up many times. The chain joins TRBV12-3 or TRBV12-4 to TRBJ2-1, with D possibly being TRBD2 (6 bases). CDR3 length: 15 residues. V was cut by 6 bases and J by 1 base, with 13 bases left in between. The DNA of the CDR3 is TGTGCCAGCAGCGGCCGCGGGGTGTCCTACAATGAGCAGTTCTTC. Translating gives CASSGRGVSYNEQFF.

This clonotype was detected only a few times. The chain uses TRBV5-1 and TRBJ2-6; D is unresolved. The CDR3 loop spans 15 amino acids. Deletions cut 0 bases from V and 4 bases from J, with 8 bases between. Germline V lookup: CDR1 SGHRS, CDR2 YFSETQ. CDR3 bases: TGCGCCAGCAGCTTGGAAGTCTCCGGGGCCAACGTCCTGACTTTC. This sequence encodes CASSLEVSGANVLTF.

This clonotype has ten or more counts. The J gene is TRBJ1-5, the V gene TRBV20-1; the D is unclear. V shed 5 bases and J shed 3 bases, with 11 bases lying between them. Germline lookup yields CDR1 DFQATT and CDR2 SNEGSKA (reference sequence). CDR3 size: 13 residues. The CDR3 protein is CSARTLNNQPQHF. The DNA of the CDR3 is TGCAGTGCTCGGACTCTGAACAATCAGCCCCAGCATTTT.

This sequence joins TRBV6-1 and TRBJ2-2, with D possibly being TRBD1 (5 bases). This CDR3 is 16 amino acids long. The V gene's germline CDR1 is MNHNS and CDR2 SASEGT. The V gene lost 2 bases and the J gene lost 1 base, with 11 bases spanning the gap. The DNA of the CDR3 is TGTGCCAGCAGTGAAAGGGGAACACGGAACACCGGGGAGCTGTTTTTT. Translating it yields CASSERGTRNTGELFF.

This clonotype was observed many times. The rearrangement links TRBV29-1 to TRBJ2-2; 11 bases are a match to TRBD1. The CDR3 contains 18 residues. The V segment lost 0 bases and the J segment 5 bases; nucleotides outside the gene matches: 11. Germline V lookup: CDR1 SQVTM, CDR2 ANQGSEA. CDR3 amino acids: CSVEDRGDRGIGTGELFF. The CDR3 nucleotides are TGCAGCGTTGAAGATCGAGGGGACAGGGGGATAGGGACCGGGGAGCTGTTTTTT.

This clonotype was counted between two and nine times. V is TRBV15 and J is TRBJ1-5, with 8 nucleotides matching TRBD1. Trimming removed 1 base from V and 6 bases from J; junction bases left unmatched: 5. Germline loops: CDR1 LNHNV, CDR2 YYDKDF (reference sequence). The CDR3 spans 15 residues. CDR3 nucleotide sequence: TGTGCCACCAGCAGAGGACAGGGGTTGGGTCAGCCCCAGCATTTT. This codes for CATSRGQGLGQPQHF.

This chain links TRBV7-3 with TRBJ2-2; 9 bases fit TRBD2. V was clipped by 2 bases and J by 6 bases; unmatched bases: 10. The CDR3 consists of 17 residues. In germline, CDR1 is SGHTA, CDR2 FQGTGA. DNA of the CDR3: TGTGCCAGCAGCTTATTCTCAGCGGGGGGCCCCCCCGGGGAGCTGTTTTTT. Protein sequence: CASSLFSAGGPPGELFF.

This clonotype was picked up many times. V gene TRBV20-1 combines with J gene TRBJ1-2; D uncertain. The CDR3 is 12 residues long. CDR1 and CDR2 from the germline V gene are DFQATT and SNEGSKA (reference sequence). The CDR3 loop is CIARTGDYGYTF. CDR3 in DNA: TGCATCGCCCGGACTGGAGACTATGGCTACACCTTC.

This clonotype was seen ten or more times. The rearrangement uses TRBV24-1 and TRBJ2-1; maybe TRBD1 (5 bases). The V end was cut by 3 bases, the J end by 3 bases, with 14 bases between. The CDR3 has 16 residues. The germline V gene has CDR1 KGHDR and CDR2 SFDVKD. The CDR3 nucleotides are TGTGCCACCAGTGATAATCAGGGTAGGGTCTACAATGAGCAGTTCTTC. This codes for CATSDNQGRVYNEQFF.